The 19 T cell receptor beta chains below all came from one sample that was sequenced in a study of cytomegalovirus exposure and HLA in healthy donors. The study ran its PCR with 60 Vbeta and 13 Jbeta primers. Data came from immunoSEQ multiplex PCR; TCRdb stores just in-frame clones and leaves some out. The specimen's table records 20,000 to 25,000 clones. Sample: PBMCs. Every receptor here comes from a man aged 60-69 years in good health and CMV-seropositive.

V and J are TRBV6-1 and TRBJ2-7; D remains ambiguous. Germline CDR1 is MNHNS and CDR2 is SASEGT. Trimming removed 2 bases from V and 4 bases from J, with 6 bases in between. The CDR3 sequence is 12 residues long. CDR3 region: CASSEQRYEQYF. The CDR3 nucleotides are TGTGCCAGCAGTGAACAGCGATACGAGCAGTACTTC.

The chain carries TRBV9 and TRBJ2-1, with 9 bases aligning to TRBD2. The trim removed 3 bases at V and 7 bases at J, leaving 8 bases unmatched. The length of the CDR3 is 15 residues. Germline V gene data show CDR1 as SGDLS and CDR2 as YYNGEE. The CDR3 loop reads CASSEYSGRNNEQFF. DNA of the CDR3: TGTGCCAGCAGCGAGTATAGCGGGAGAAATAATGAGCAGTTCTTC.

The chain recombines TRBV30 with TRBJ2-1; 7 positions agree with TRBD2. With 3 bases clipped from V and 4 bases from J, the junction kept 0 bases outside the gene matches. This CDR3 spans 12 amino acids. Looked up from germline, CDR1 is GTSNPN and CDR2 is SVGIG (reference sequence). CDR3 region: CAWSGGYNEQFF. Written as DNA, the CDR3 is TGTGCCTGGAGCGGGGGGTACAATGAGCAGTTCTTC.

The rearrangement joins TRBV5-1 to TRBJ2-5, with TRBD1 matching over 8 bases. The CDR3 spans 13 residues. Germline V gives CDR1 SGHRS, CDR2 YFSETQ. V was pared by 6 bases and J by 5 bases, with 6 bases of the junction left unmatched. CDR3 loop: CASTQGAEETQYF. In nucleotides, the CDR3 is TGCGCCAGCACTCAGGGGGCCGAGGAGACCCAGTACTTC.

The chain combines TRBV30 with TRBJ1-5; D call uncertain. The CDR3 runs to 13 residues. The V and J ends lost 0 bases and 7 bases respectively, with 10 bases between them. The V gene's germline CDR1 is GTSNPN and CDR2 SVGIG (reference sequence). CDR3 region: CAWSVNINQPQHF. CDR3 DNA sequence: TGTGCCTGGAGTGTAAACATAAACCAGCCCCAGCATTTT. Together with reference TRBV30 and TRBJ1-5, the CDR3 gives the full variable domain: SQTIHQWPATLVQPVGSPLSLECTVEGTSNPNLYWYRQAAGRGLQLLFYSVGIGQISSEVPQNLSASRPQDRQFILSSKKLLLSDSGFYLCAWSVNINQPQHFGDGTRLSIL.

V gene TRBV9 combines with J gene TRBJ2-7, with 8 bases fitting TRBD2. The CDR3 covers 16 residues. Trimming at V came to 0 bases and at J to 5 bases, leaving 10 bases not matched to a gene. Germline loops: CDR1 SGDLS, CDR2 YYNGEE. The CDR3 sequence: CASSVGAQRESDEQYF. CDR3 in DNA: TGTGCCAGCAGCGTAGGAGCCCAGCGGGAGAGCGACGAGCAGTACTTC.

This chain joins TRBV4-1 and TRBJ2-3; 7 bases are shared with TRBD2. Germline CDR1 and CDR2: MGHRA and YSYEKL. V shed 2 bases, J shed 0 bases, and the junction held 2 bases outside the gene matches. CDR3 size: 15 residues. CDR3 region: CASSQLAGSTDTQYF. For the CDR3, the DNA is TGCGCCAGCAGCCAATTAGCGGGTAGCACAGATACGCAGTATTTT.

The chain employs TRBV18 and TRBJ2-7, with 11 bases lining up with TRBD1. This CDR3 spans 15 amino acids. J lost 5 bases, V lost 2 bases, and 5 bases had no gene match. Germline CDR1 is KGHSH and CDR2 is LQKENI. The CDR3 coding sequence is TGTGCCAGCTCACCATACGGACAGGGGGCAAACGAGCAGTACTTC. Its translation is CASSPYGQGANEQYF.

The V gene is TRBV2, the J gene TRBJ1-5, with D maybe TRBD1 (5 bases). V gave up 5 bases and J gave up 4 bases, with 12 bases separating them. CDR3 length: 14 residues. Germline lookup yields CDR1 SNHLY and CDR2 FYNNEI. The CDR3 here is CASSWTRGNQPQHF. The DNA of the CDR3 is TGTGCCAGCAGTTGGACCCGGGGGAATCAGCCCCAGCATTTT.

This chain joins TRBV6-1 and TRBJ1-1; 8 bases agree with TRBD1. CDR3 length: 13 amino acids. CDR1 MNHNS and CDR2 SASEGT come from the germline V gene. The V gene end was trimmed by 8 bases and the J gene end by 5 bases; junction bases not matched to a gene: 7. CDR3 residues: CASGRQGYTEAFF. Written as DNA, the CDR3 is TGTGCCAGCGGAAGACAGGGGTATACTGAAGCTTTCTTT.

This rearrangement joins TRBV7-6 to TRBJ1-1; unclear D gene. This CDR3 region has 13 residues. Germline values: CDR1 SGHVS, CDR2 FNYEAQ. The V end lost 5 bases, the J end lost 1 base, and 8 bases lay between the germline ends. The CDR3 is CASSPRANTEAFF. The DNA of the CDR3 is TGTGCCAGCAGCCCCCGAGCGAACACTGAAGCTTTCTTT.

The chain links TRBV5-1 to TRBJ2-5; TRBD1 agrees at 7 bases. The CDR3 runs 14 residues. With 5 bases clipped from V and 2 bases from J, the junction kept 6 bases outside the gene matches. From germline, CDR1 is SGHRS and CDR2 YFSETQ. The CDR3 DNA sequence: TGCGCCAGCAGGTATGGGACAGTGCAAGAGACCCAGTACTTC. Encoded protein: CASRYGTVQETQYF.

This chain joins TRBV5-1 and TRBJ2-7; D may be TRBD1 (6 bases). V was clipped by 4 bases and J by 2 bases, with 13 bases between them. The CDR3 covers 14 residues. The V gene's germline CDR1 is SGHRS and CDR2 YFSETQ. The CDR3 sequence is CASSPPDSTYEQYF. The CDR3 bases are TGCGCCAGCAGCCCCCCGGACAGTACCTACGAGCAGTACTTC.

This chain connects TRBV29-1 to TRBJ2-7; D is uncertain. V was clipped by 4 bases and J by 2 bases, with 12 bases between them. This CDR3 comprises 13 residues. The germline V gene has CDR1 SQVTM and CDR2 ANQGSEA. The CDR3 bases are TGCAGCGTTGCATCTTTTAGAGCCTACGAGCAGTACTTC. Translation gives CSVASFRAYEQYF.

In DNA form, the CDR3 reads TGCGCCAGCAGCCTGGGGACTAGCGGATACATCAGGGACAATGAGCAGTTCTTC. It yields the protein CASSLGTSGYIRDNEQFF. This chain links TRBV5-1 with TRBJ2-1; 11 bases fit TRBD2. The V segment lost 4 bases and the J segment 5 bases; nucleotides outside the gene matches: 14. This CDR3 comprises 18 residues. Germline V gives CDR1 SGHRS, CDR2 YFSETQ. Supplemented by reference TRBV5-1 and TRBJ2-1, the full variable domain reads KAGVTQTPRYLIKTRGQQVTLSCSPISGHRSVSWYQQTPGQGLQFLFEYFSETQRNKGNFPGRFSGRQFSNSRSEMNVSTLELGDSALYLCASSLGTSGYIRDNEQFFGPGTRLTVL.

V and J are TRBV4-1 and TRBJ1-5; possible D gene TRBD1, 5 bases. CDR1 and CDR2 (germline): MGHRA, YSYEKL. CDR3 length: 17 amino acids. V dropped 2 bases and J dropped 7 bases, with 21 bases sitting between them. The CDR3 sequence: CASSQTEGRGVGQPQHF. The CDR3 region has the DNA TGCGCCAGCAGCCAAACGGAGGGCAGAGGGGTCGGGCAGCCCCAGCATTTT.

The J gene is TRBJ2-7, the V gene TRBV30, with unresolved D. Germline lookup yields CDR1 GTSNPN and CDR2 SVGIG (reference sequence). V was clipped by 5 bases and J by 3 bases, with 14 bases between them. The CDR3 is 13 residues long. The DNA of the CDR3 is TGTGCCTGGGGCCATGACTTCAACTACGAGCAGTACTTC. This sequence encodes CAWGHDFNYEQYF. The full variable domain, its missing parts supplied by reference TRBV30 and TRBJ2-7, is SQTIHQWPATLVQPVGSPLSLECTVEGTSNPNLYWYRQAAGRGLQLLFYSVGIGQISSEVPQNLSASRPQDRQFILSSKKLLLSDSGFYLCAWGHDFNYEQYFGPGTRLTVT.

The chain has TRBV19 and TRBJ2-6; no clear D gene. The V gene lost 5 bases and the J gene lost 1 base, with 9 bases spanning the gap. This CDR3 is built from 15 residues. The V gene's germline CDR1 is LNHDA and CDR2 SQIVND (reference sequence). CDR3 region: CASSFTASGANVLTF. CDR3 bases: TGTGCCAGTAGTTTCACAGCATCTGGGGCCAACGTCCTGACTTTC.

The chain joins TRBV12-5 to TRBJ2-7, with D perhaps matching TRBD1 (6 bases). The ends were cut back, 6 bases at V and 5 bases at J, with 17 bases in the middle. CDR3 length: 14 residues. Germline V gene data show CDR1 as LGHNT and CDR2 as FRNRAP. In nucleotides, the CDR3 is TGTGCTAGTGGCCGATCCAGGGGAAGCGACGAGCAGTACTTC. Translating gives CASGRSRGSDEQYF.